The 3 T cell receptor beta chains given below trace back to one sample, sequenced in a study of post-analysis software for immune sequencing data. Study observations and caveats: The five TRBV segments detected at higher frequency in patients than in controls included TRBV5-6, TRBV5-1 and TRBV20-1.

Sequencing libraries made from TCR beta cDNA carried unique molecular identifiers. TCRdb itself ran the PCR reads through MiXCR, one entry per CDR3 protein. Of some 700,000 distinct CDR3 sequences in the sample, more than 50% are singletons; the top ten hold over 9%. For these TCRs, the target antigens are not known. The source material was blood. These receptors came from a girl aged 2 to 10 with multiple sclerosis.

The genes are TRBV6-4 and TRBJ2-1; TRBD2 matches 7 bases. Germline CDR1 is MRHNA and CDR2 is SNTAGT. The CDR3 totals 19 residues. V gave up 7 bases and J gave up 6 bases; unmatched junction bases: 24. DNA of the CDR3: TGTGCCAGCACCACCCGGCGAAGAAGGGCGCGCGGGAGCGTCAATGAGCAGTTCTTC. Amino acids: CASTTRRRRARGSVNEQFF.

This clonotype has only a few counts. The CDR3 nucleotides read TGCAGCGTTGGAGGGACAGGGGAACCCACAGATACGCAGTATTTT. Its protein product is CSVGGTGEPTDTQYF. The chain recombines TRBV29-1 with TRBJ2-3; 10 bases align to TRBD1. V was clipped by 4 bases and J by 2 bases; unmatched bases: 6. CDR3 size: 15 residues. In germline, CDR1 is SQVTM, CDR2 ANQGSEA.

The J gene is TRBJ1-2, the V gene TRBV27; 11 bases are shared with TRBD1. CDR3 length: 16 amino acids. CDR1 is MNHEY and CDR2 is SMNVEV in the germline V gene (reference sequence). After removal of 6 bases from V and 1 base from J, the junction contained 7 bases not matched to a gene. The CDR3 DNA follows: TGTGCCAGCAGCCGCGGACAGGGGGCCCTTAACTATGGCTACACCTTC. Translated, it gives CASSRGQGALNYGYTF.